The 12 T cell receptor beta chains below were found in one sample sequenced in a study of blood T cell repertoires in COVID-19. Measured with immunoSEQ multiplex PCR; TCRdb has only the in-frame clones, and not every one. Here the sample spans about 93,000 clones, about nine tenths being singletons. The source material was peripheral blood. These receptors all stem from a human donor with active COVID-19. The donor label of this sample is uncertain.

CDR3 bases: TGTGCCAGCAGCCAAGCCCGGACAGGGGGGATGTACGAGCAGTACTTC. This gives the protein CASSQARTGGMYEQYF. The chain employs TRBV4-2 and TRBJ2-7, with 10 bases lining up with TRBD1. V dropped 1 base and J dropped 4; count of bases not matched to a gene: 7. This CDR3 has 16 residues. Germline V gene lookup returns CDR1 LGHNA and CDR2 YNFKEQ.

The chain has TRBV6-5 and TRBJ1-3; 9 bases agree with TRBD1. In germline, CDR1 is MNHEY, CDR2 SVGAGI. The V segment lost 0 bases and the J segment 2 bases; nucleotides outside the gene matches: 2. The CDR3 is 16 residues long. Here the CDR3 DNA reads TGTGCCAGCAGTTACTCCGGACAGGGGACTGGAAACACCATATATTTT. As protein: CASSYSGQGTGNTIYF.

The genes are TRBV6-5 and TRBJ1-4; 9 positions match TRBD1. This CDR3 is built from 14 residues. J lost 8 bases, V lost 2 bases, and 3 bases had no gene match. Germline loops: CDR1 MNHEY, CDR2 SVGAGI. The CDR3 reads CASSYGGTGEKLFF. For the CDR3, the DNA is TGTGCCAGCAGTTACGGTGGGACAGGGGAAAAACTGTTTTTT.

This clone was counted a few times. The chain employs TRBV13 and TRBJ2-1; 12 bases align to TRBD2. V lost 5 bases, J lost 3 bases, and 8 bases stayed unmatched. CDR1 PRHDT and CDR2 FYEKMQ come from the germline V gene (reference sequence). The CDR3 is 17 amino acids. CDR3 sequence: CASSGLAGSRNYNEQFF. The CDR3 DNA is TGTGCCAGCAGCGGACTAGCGGGAAGCAGAAACTACAATGAGCAGTTCTTC.

V is TRBV5-1 and J is TRBJ1-2; no clear D. Trimming left V 4 bases short and J 8 bases short, with 15 bases between. Germline V CDR1 and CDR2: SGHRS, YFSETQ. The CDR3 covers 13 residues. This CDR3 reads CASSGDGSIGYTF. The CDR3 nucleotides read TGCGCCAGCAGCGGAGACGGATCTATCGGCTACACCTTC.

The chain has TRBV12-2 and TRBJ1-6; the listed D gene, TRBD1, was not tested against the DNA. TRBV12-2 is marked as a pseudogene. The CDR3 loop spans 17 amino acids. The CDR3 DNA reads as TGTGCAAGTCGCCCCCGGGACAGGGAGTTTGGTAATTCACCCCTCCACTTT. Protein sequence: CASRPRDREFGNSPLHF.

This clone was counted a single time. V and J are TRBV7-8 and TRBJ2-7; unclear D gene. The CDR3 is 12 residues long. Trimming took 0 bases from V and 7 from J, leaving 7 bases between them. Per germline, CDR1 SGHVS and CDR2 FQNEAQ. The CDR3 loop reads CASSLAGVEQYF. CDR3 in DNA: TGTGCCAGCAGCTTAGCAGGAGTGGAGCAGTACTTC.

This clone came up once. The chain uses TRBV10-3 and TRBJ1-6, with 9 nucleotides matching TRBD1. The V gene end was trimmed by 7 bases and the J gene end by 10 bases; junction bases not matched to a gene: 11. Germline V gene lookup returns CDR1 ENHRY and CDR2 SYGVKD. The CDR3 runs 15 residues. The chain's CDR3 is CAIKDRDRDRSPLHF. In DNA, the CDR3 is TGTGCCATCAAGGACCGGGACAGGGACAGATCACCCCTCCACTTT.

The chain carries TRBV19 and TRBJ1-2; TRBD1 matches 10 bases. Germline loops: CDR1 LNHDA, CDR2 SQIVND (reference sequence). This CDR3 is built from 13 residues. V lost 8 bases to trimming and J lost 1 base; unmatched junction nucleotides: 1. The CDR3 sequence is CASRTGGNYGYTF. The CDR3 coding sequence is TGTGCCAGTCGGACAGGGGGTAACTATGGCTACACCTTC.

V usage is TRBV3-1 (or the pseudogene TRBV3-2) and J usage is TRBJ2-5; 9 bases match TRBD2. Germline assignment: CDR1 LGHDT and CDR2 YNNKEL (reference sequence). The CDR3 has 17 residues. The trim removed 7 bases at V and 0 bases at J, leaving 12 bases unmatched. The CDR3 spells CASTKKTSGSYQETQYF. The CDR3 bases are TGTGCCAGCACAAAAAAGACTAGCGGTTCGTACCAAGAGACCCAGTACTTC.

This clone was counted once. This chain uses TRBV18 with TRBJ1-1; TRBD1 agrees at 8 bases. The length of the CDR3 is 14 residues. J was trimmed by 4 bases and V by 2 bases; bases with no gene match: 3. Germline assignment: CDR1 KGHSH and CDR2 LQKENI. The CDR3 spells CASSPMDRVTEAFF. As DNA, the CDR3 is TGTGCCAGCTCACCAATGGACAGGGTCACTGAAGCTTTCTTT.

The rearrangement links TRBV19 to TRBJ2-1; 8 bases map to TRBD2. Per the germline V gene, CDR1 is LNHDA and CDR2 is SQIVND (reference sequence). V shed 7 bases and J 5 bases; nucleotides not matched to a gene: 4. The CDR3 runs to 13 residues. The CDR3 sequence: CASKGAGDNEQFF. The CDR3 DNA is TGTGCCAGTAAGGGAGCGGGGGACAATGAGCAGTTCTTC.